This T cell receptor (beta chain) was captured by sequencing in a study of blood T cell repertoires in COVID-19. Overall study: Sites across the United States, Italy and Spain contributed samples from acute and convalescent COVID-19. T cells, B-cell-depleted T cells, or PBMCs provided the cDNA or gDNA that served as material.

Per the original methods: Reference gene primer amplification gave nucleated cell count estimates. Using immunoSEQ multiplex PCR, the repertoire was profiled, and TCRdb retains in-frame clones only, with some absent. The DNA gave D and trimming, while V, J and clone size come from that table. Of about 230,000 clones listed, around 82% are singletons. The CDR3 runs to 13 residues. The V end was cut by 5 bases, the J end by 11 bases, with 19 bases between. The germline V gene has CDR1 MDHEN and CDR2 SYDVKM. V usage is TRBV28 and J usage is TRBJ2-7; tentative D call: TRBD1 (6 bases). This TCR was recovered from a man aged 50 to 60 with active or convalescent COVID-19. The specimen was peripheral blood. CDR3 bases: TGTGCCAGCAGTACCTTTCGGACAGACCGGAAGTACTTC. Translating it yields CASSTFRTDRKYF. The full variable domain, rest sourced from reference TRBV28 and TRBJ2-7, is DVKVTQSSRYLVKRTGEKVFLECVQDMDHENMFWYRQDPGLGLRLIYFSYDVKMKEKGDIPEGYSVSREKKERFSLILESASTNQTSMYLCASSTFRTDRKYFGPGTRLTVT.